The clone carrying this TCR beta chain occurred many times. The antigen is not known. TCRbeta library construction was performed incorporating unique molecular identifiers. MiXCR, applied by TCRdb to the PCR reads, yields one record per CDR3 protein. Here the sample spans roughly 300,000 distinct CDR3 sequences, approximately 10% being singletons. This specimen belongs to a study of T-cell reconstitution after alpha-beta-depleted transplantation in children. Germline CDR1 reads MGHRA; CDR2 reads YSYEKL. This CDR3 spans 18 amino acids. Trimming shortened V by 0 bases and J by 2 bases, and 16 bases separated the two germline ends. The study, taken as a whole, reports: One year post-transplant, T-cell counts and diversity were largely derived from T cells produced anew. Reports say that about two months after transplant, the alpha-beta T cells came out of several hundred graft clones that had expanded.

Source: peripheral blood, taken 180 days after TCRalphabeta/CD19-depleted stem cell transplant. The origin of this receptor is a male patient between 2 and 15 years old who had a stem cell transplant for chronic granulomatous disease, so the T cells may come from the graft donor. The chain uses TRBV4-1 and TRBJ2-2; D gene unclear. CDR3 protein: CASSQDRPGHFNTGELFF. Written as DNA, the CDR3 is TGCGCCAGCAGCCAAGATAGGCCAGGCCACTTTAACACCGGGGAGCTGTTTTTT.